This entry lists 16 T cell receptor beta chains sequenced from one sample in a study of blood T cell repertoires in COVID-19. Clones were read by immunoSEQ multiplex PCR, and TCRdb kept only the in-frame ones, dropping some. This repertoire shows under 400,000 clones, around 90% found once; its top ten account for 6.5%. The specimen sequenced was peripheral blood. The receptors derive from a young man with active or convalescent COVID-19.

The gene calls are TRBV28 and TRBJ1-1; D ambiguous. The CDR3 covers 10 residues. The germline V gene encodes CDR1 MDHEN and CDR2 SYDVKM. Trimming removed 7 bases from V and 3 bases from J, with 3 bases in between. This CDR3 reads CASTDTEAFF. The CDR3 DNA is TGTGCCAGCACCGACACTGAAGCTTTCTTT.

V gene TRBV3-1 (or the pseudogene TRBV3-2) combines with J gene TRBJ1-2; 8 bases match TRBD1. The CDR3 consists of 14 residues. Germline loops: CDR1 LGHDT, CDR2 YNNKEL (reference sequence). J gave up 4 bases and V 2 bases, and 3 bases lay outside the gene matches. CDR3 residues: CASSQQGAIYGYTF. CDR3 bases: TGTGCCAGCAGCCAACAGGGGGCGATCTATGGCTACACCTTC.

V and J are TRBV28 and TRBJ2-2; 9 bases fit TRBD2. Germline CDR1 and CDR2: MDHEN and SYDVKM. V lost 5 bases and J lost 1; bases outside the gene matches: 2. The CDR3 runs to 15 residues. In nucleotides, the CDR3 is TGTGCCAGCAGTAAGACTAGCGGGAACACCGGGGAGCTGTTTTTT. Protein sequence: CASSKTSGNTGELFF.

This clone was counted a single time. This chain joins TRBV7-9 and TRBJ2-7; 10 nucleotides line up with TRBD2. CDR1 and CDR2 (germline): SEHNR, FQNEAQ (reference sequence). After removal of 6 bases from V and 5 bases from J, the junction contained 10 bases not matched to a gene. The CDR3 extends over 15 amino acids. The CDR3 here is CASRGPGLALDEQYF. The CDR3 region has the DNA TGTGCCAGCAGGGGACCGGGACTAGCGTTAGACGAGCAGTACTTC.

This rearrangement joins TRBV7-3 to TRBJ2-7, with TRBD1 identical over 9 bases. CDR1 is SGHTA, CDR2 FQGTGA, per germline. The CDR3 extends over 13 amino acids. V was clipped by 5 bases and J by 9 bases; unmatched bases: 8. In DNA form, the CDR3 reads TGTGCCAGCAGCACCGGGACAGGGAGCGTGCAGTACTTC. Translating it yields CASSTGTGSVQYF.

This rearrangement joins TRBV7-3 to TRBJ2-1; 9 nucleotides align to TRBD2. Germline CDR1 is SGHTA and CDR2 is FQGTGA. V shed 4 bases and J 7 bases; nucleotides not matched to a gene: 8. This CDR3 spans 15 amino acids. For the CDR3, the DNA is TGTGCCAGCAGCTATCTTAGCGGGAGCGCGAATGAGCAGTTCTTC. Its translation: CASSYLSGSANEQFF.

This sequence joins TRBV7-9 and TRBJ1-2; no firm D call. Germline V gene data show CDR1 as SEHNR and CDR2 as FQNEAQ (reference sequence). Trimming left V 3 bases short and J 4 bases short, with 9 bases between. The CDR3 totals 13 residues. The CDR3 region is CASSLSTAYGYTF. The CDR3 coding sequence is TGTGCCAGCAGCTTGTCGACTGCCTATGGCTACACCTTC. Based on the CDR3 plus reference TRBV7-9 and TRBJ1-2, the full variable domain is DTGVSQNPRHKITKRGQNVTFRCDPISEHNRLYWYRQTLGQGPEFLTYFQNEAQLEKSRLLSDRFSAERPKGSFSTLEIQRTEQGDSAMYLCASSLSTAYGYTFGSGTRLTVV.

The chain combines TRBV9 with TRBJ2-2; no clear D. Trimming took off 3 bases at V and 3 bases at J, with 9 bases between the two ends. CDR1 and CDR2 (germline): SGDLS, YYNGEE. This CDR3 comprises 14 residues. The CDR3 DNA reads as TGTGCCAGCAGCGCCGGTCGCGACACCGGGGAGCTGTTTTTT. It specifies CASSAGRDTGELFF.

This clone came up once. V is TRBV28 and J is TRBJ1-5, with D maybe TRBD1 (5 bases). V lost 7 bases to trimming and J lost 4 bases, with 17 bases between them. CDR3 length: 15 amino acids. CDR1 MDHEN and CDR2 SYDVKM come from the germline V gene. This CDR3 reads CASIPIIGGNQPQHF. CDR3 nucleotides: TGTGCCAGCATCCCCATTATTGGGGGGAATCAGCCCCAGCATTTT.

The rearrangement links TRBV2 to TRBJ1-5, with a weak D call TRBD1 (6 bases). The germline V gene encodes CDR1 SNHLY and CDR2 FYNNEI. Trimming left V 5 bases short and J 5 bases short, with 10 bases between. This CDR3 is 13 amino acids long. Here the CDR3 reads CASSKYRDQPQHF. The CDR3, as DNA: TGTGCCAGCAGTAAATACAGGGATCAGCCCCAGCATTTT.

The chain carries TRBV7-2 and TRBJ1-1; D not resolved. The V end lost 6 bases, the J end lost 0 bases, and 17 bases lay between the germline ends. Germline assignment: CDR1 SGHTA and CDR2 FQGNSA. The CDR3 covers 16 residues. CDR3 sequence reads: CASSSRAGNMNTEAFF. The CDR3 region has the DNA TGTGCCAGCAGTTCCCGGGCGGGTAATATGAACACTGAAGCTTTCTTT. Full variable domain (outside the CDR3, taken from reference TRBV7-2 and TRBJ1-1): GAGVSQSPSNKVTEKGKDVELRCDPISGHTALYWYRQSLGQGLEFLIYFQGNSAPDKSGLPSDRFSAERTGGSVSTLTIQRTQQEDSAVYLCASSSRAGNMNTEAFFGQGTRLTVV.

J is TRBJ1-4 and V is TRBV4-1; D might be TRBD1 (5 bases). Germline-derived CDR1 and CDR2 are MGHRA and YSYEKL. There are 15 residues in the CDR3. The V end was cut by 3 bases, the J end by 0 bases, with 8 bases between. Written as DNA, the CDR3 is TGCGCCAGCAGCCAGACAGTAACAACTAATGAAAAACTGTTTTTT. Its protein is CASSQTVTTNEKLFF.

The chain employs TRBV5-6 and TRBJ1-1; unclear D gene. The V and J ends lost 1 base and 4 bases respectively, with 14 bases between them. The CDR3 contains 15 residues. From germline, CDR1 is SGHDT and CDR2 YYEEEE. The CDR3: CASSLLSVRITEAFF. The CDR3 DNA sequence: TGTGCCAGCAGCTTGTTATCGGTCCGAATCACTGAAGCTTTCTTT.

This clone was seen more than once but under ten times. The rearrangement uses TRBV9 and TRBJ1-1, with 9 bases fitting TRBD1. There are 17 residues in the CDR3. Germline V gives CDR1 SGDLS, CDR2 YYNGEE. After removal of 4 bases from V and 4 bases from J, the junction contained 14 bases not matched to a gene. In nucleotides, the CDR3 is TGTGCCAGCAGCCCTTCCGGGACAGGGATGAGGGGCACTGAAGCTTTCTTT. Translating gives CASSPSGTGMRGTEAFF.

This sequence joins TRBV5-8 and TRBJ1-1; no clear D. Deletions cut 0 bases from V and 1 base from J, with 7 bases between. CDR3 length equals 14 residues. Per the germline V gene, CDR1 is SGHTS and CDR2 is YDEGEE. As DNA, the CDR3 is TGTGCCAGCAGCTTGGGGCAGTGGAACACTGAAGCTTTCTTT. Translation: CASSLGQWNTEAFF.

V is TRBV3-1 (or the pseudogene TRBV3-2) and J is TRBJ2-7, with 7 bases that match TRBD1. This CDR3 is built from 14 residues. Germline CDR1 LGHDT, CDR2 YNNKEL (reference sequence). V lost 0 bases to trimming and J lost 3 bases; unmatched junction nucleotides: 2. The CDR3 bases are TGTGCCAGCAGCCAAGATCCAGGGGGCTACGAGCAGTACTTC. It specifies CASSQDPGGYEQYF.